The next 14 T cell receptor beta chains were all read from a single sample in a study of shared clonotypes between healthy human individuals. The table came from immunoSEQ multiplex PCR; TCRdb's copy has only in-frame clones and leaves some out. The data contain 2 million to 3 million clones, 93% of them singletons. The sample taken for sequencing was naive CD4+ T cells from PBMCs. Subset described: CD45RA+ positively selected. The receptor set was obtained from a man between 18 and 35 years old in good health. Some clones in this sample may be carry-over from other donors' samples.

The J gene is TRBJ2-7, the V gene TRBV7-8; 10 bases agree with TRBD2. After removal of 8 bases from V and 7 bases from J, the junction contained 14 bases not matched to a gene. Germline lookup yields CDR1 SGHVS and CDR2 FQNEAQ. The CDR3 is made up of 15 amino acids. CDR3 sequence: CASSSSGRASGEQYF. In nucleotides, the CDR3 is TGTGCCAGCTCTTCGAGCGGGAGGGCCAGTGGAGAGCAGTACTTC.

The rearrangement links TRBV7-9 to TRBJ2-1, with D tentatively TRBD2 (6 bases). The germline V gene has CDR1 SEHNR and CDR2 FQNEAQ (reference sequence). The CDR3 covers 16 residues. V was cut by 1 base and J by 1 base, with 11 bases left in between. CDR3 region: CASSLGAGLSYNEQFF. CDR3 DNA: TGTGCCAGCAGCTTAGGGGCGGGGTTATCCTACAATGAGCAGTTCTTC.

This chain links TRBV5-4 with TRBJ1-2, with D unresolved. The CDR3 is 13 amino acids. Germline CDR1 SGHNT, CDR2 YYREEE (reference sequence). V was trimmed by 6 bases and J by 0 bases, leaving 9 bases between them. The CDR3 nucleotides read TGTGCCAGCACCTCTGTACCTAACTATGGCTACACCTTC. Translation: CASTSVPNYGYTF.

The J gene is TRBJ2-3, the V gene TRBV5-1; 14 bases agree with TRBD2. The CDR3 is 16 amino acids. J was trimmed by 5 bases and V by 0 bases; bases with no gene match: 2. The V gene's germline CDR1 is SGHRS and CDR2 YFSETQ. CDR3 protein: CASSLDGLAGGDTQYF. The CDR3 nucleotides read TGCGCCAGCAGCTTGGATGGACTAGCGGGAGGAGATACGCAGTATTTT.

The chain employs TRBV7-2 and TRBJ2-6, with D unresolved. Germline loops: CDR1 SGHTA, CDR2 FQGNSA. The CDR3 consists of 17 residues. Trimming shortened V by 0 bases and J by 0 bases, and 9 bases separated the two germline ends. DNA for the CDR3: TGTGCCAGCAGCTTAGCCCCGGTAAGCTCTGGGGCCAACGTCCTGACTTTC. Amino acids: CASSLAPVSSGANVLTF.

The rearrangement joins TRBV18 to TRBJ2-3, with 10 bases aligning to TRBD2. V dropped 6 bases and J dropped 2; count of bases not matched to a gene: 8. This CDR3 comprises 16 residues. The germline V gene has CDR1 KGHSH and CDR2 LQKENI. The CDR3 sequence: CASSQGLATNTDTQYF. The CDR3 region has the DNA TGTGCCAGCTCCCAGGGACTAGCGACCAACACAGATACGCAGTATTTT.

This clone has only one observation. Other nucleotide sequences in the sample specify the same CDR3. The rearrangement joins TRBV5-1 to TRBJ1-6, with D uncertain. V gave up 0 bases and J gave up 5 bases, with 6 bases separating them. Looked up from germline, CDR1 is SGHRS and CDR2 is YFSETQ. There are 14 residues in the CDR3. The CDR3 DNA sequence: TGCGCCAGCAGCTTGGGCAGAGATAATTCACCCCTCCACTTT. Encoded protein: CASSLGRDNSPLHF.

The gene calls are TRBV4-1 and TRBJ1-5, with a weak D call TRBD1 (6 bases). This CDR3 is 16 amino acids long. V lost 3 bases, J lost 0 bases, and 12 bases lay in between. Germline V lookup: CDR1 MGHRA, CDR2 YSYEKL. CDR3 in amino acids: CASSQPTGLSNQPQHF. The CDR3 DNA follows: TGCGCCAGCAGCCAGCCGACAGGCCTTAGCAATCAGCCCCAGCATTTT.

V is TRBV7-8 and J is TRBJ2-7, with D hard to call. This CDR3 is built from 12 residues. Trimming removed 2 bases at V and 5 bases at J, with 7 bases between. CDR1 and CDR2 (germline): SGHVS, FQNEAQ. The CDR3 DNA reads as TGTGCCAGCAGCTTACGGGTCCACGAGCAGTACTTC. It encodes CASSLRVHEQYF.

The chain links TRBV6-6 to TRBJ2-7, with D hard to call. Germline lookup yields CDR1 MNHNY and CDR2 SVGAGI (reference sequence). This CDR3 has 14 amino acids. V lost 4 bases to trimming and J lost 0 bases, with 10 bases between them. CDR3 DNA: TGTGCCAGCAGTTCCACCCGACTCTCCTACGAGCAGTACTTC. Translation: CASSSTRLSYEQYF.

Concerning this clone itself: The identical CDR3 is also encoded by other nucleotide sequences in the sample. The chain links TRBV29-1 to TRBJ2-3; 11 bases agree with TRBD1. V was clipped by 7 bases and J by 0 bases; unmatched bases: 3. The CDR3 runs 14 residues. The germline V gene has CDR1 SQVTM and CDR2 ANQGSEA. The CDR3 sequence: CSAGQGASTDTQYF. The CDR3 bases are TGCAGCGCAGGACAGGGGGCGAGCACAGATACGCAGTATTTT.

This clone was counted a single time. V usage is TRBV10-3 and J usage is TRBJ2-7; 14 bases are a match to TRBD2. Trimming took 6 bases from V and 7 from J; bases not matched to a gene: 8. The CDR3 is 15 amino acids. The germline V gene encodes CDR1 ENHRY and CDR2 SYGVKD. CDR3 region: CAISGTSGSMGEQYF. The CDR3 DNA is TGTGCCATCAGCGGGACTAGCGGGAGTATGGGAGAGCAGTACTTC.

This clone appeared a few times. Other nucleotide sequences in the sample specify the same CDR3. The chain carries TRBV30 and TRBJ2-3; TRBD1 is a possible D gene (6 bases). Germline V gives CDR1 GTSNPN, CDR2 SVGIG (reference sequence). This CDR3 is 12 amino acids long. The V end lost 3 bases, the J end lost 3 bases, and 7 bases lay between the germline ends. In DNA, the CDR3 is TGTGCCTGGAGCAGGGGTACAGATACGCAGTATTTT. Translating it yields CAWSRGTDTQYF.

The CDR3 sequence is CASSSGRGPYEQYF. The CDR3 nucleotides are TGCGCCAGTTCTAGCGGGAGAGGTCCCTACGAGCAGTACTTC. The V call is TRBV10-1, the J call TRBJ2-7; 10 bases line up with TRBD2. The V gene end was trimmed by 9 bases and the J gene end by 2 bases; junction bases not matched to a gene: 7. The germline gives CDR1 WNHNN, CDR2 SYGVQD (reference sequence). The CDR3 loop spans 14 amino acids.